This entry features one T cell receptor beta chain sequence. The source of the sample is a study of early T cells in non-severe SARS-CoV-2 infection. Unique molecular identifiers (one per individual cDNA molecule) were attached. TCRdb reanalysed the 5' RACE reads using MiXCR and keeps one entry per CDR3 protein. The sample shows some 73,000 distinct CDR3 sequences, roughly 12% of them seen only once. Germline V CDR1 and CDR2: LGHNA, YNFKEQ. The CDR3 length is 17 residues. The V and J ends lost 2 bases and 0 bases respectively, with 13 bases between them. Input material: whole blood. V usage is TRBV4-2 and J usage is TRBJ2-2, with unresolved D. This receptor was identified in an adult who was a healthcare worker with PCR-confirmed SARS-CoV-2 infection or an uninfected control (not recorded which). The chain's CDR3 is CASSQPNVGTNTGELFF. CDR3 bases: TGTGCCAGCAGCCAACCTAATGTCGGTACGAACACCGGGGAGCTGTTTTTT.